These 22 T cell receptor beta chains share one sample of origin, sequenced in a study of cytomegalovirus exposure and HLA in healthy donors (dated by TCRdb to about 2017). Library generation was performed with the immunoSEQ multiplex PCR assay. A mixture of 60 forward primers for TCR Vbeta segments and 13 reverse primers for TCR Jbeta segments was used in the multiplex PCR. TCRdb stores this immuneACCESS table with in-frame sequences only. Part of the clones is absent; in the studies checked, under half of the shortfall reflects unresolved V genes, and no reason is known for the rest. The sample table lists under 250,000 clones, 70% to 80% of them with a count of one. The top ten constitute about 4.4% of the sample. Input material: PBMCs. Receptor source: a woman younger than 45 in good health and CMV-seropositive.

The chain links TRBV4-1 to TRBJ1-5; TRBD1 agrees at 7 bases. The CDR3 is 19 residues long. With V trimmed by 2 bases and J by 2 bases, 15 bases remained unmatched. Germline V gene sequence: CDR1 MGHRA, CDR2 YSYEKL. Written as DNA, the CDR3 is TGCGCCAGCAGCCAACCTACCCCGGACAGGAGCGTTGGCAATCAGCCCCAGCATTTT. Translated, it gives CASSQPTPDRSVGNQPQHF.

The chain is built from TRBV5-5 and TRBJ2-3, with TRBD2 matching 8 bases. The junction had 11 bases not matched to a gene; V was cut back by 3 bases and J by 5 bases. Germline-derived CDR1 and CDR2 are SGHKS and YYEKEE (reference sequence). The CDR3 extends over 16 amino acids. The CDR3 is CASSSPGGGPRDTQYF. CDR3 sequence (DNA): TGTGCCAGCAGCTCCCCCGGGGGGGGACCTAGAGATACGCAGTATTTT.

This chain links TRBV7-9 with TRBJ2-3; 8 bases match TRBD2. Trimming removed 7 bases from V and 0 bases from J; junction bases left unmatched: 9. This CDR3 region has 16 residues. Germline CDR1 SEHNR, CDR2 FQNEAQ (reference sequence). CDR3 in DNA: TGTGCCAGCACCCCAAGTTTAGCGGGGAGCACAGATACGCAGTATTTT. Its protein is CASTPSLAGSTDTQYF.

A single count supports this clone. The chain is built from TRBV27 and TRBJ2-7; 7 bases match TRBD1. J lost 0 bases, V lost 10 bases, and 6 bases had no gene match. Germline CDR1 and CDR2: MNHEY and SMNVEV (reference sequence). The CDR3 is 13 residues long. Here the CDR3 reads CATGTEPSYEQYF. CDR3 coding DNA: TGTGCCACCGGGACAGAACCCTCCTACGAGCAGTACTTC.

This sequence joins TRBV27 and TRBJ2-5; 13 bases agree with TRBD2. The J call could be wrong; TRBJ2-7 is a better fit for the DNA end. The CDR3 is made up of 16 amino acids. Germline V gene data show CDR1 as MNHEY and CDR2 as SMNVEV (reference sequence). The CDR3 loop is CASSSQGLAGVVEQYF. In DNA form, the CDR3 reads TGTGCCAGCAGTTCACAAGGACTAGCGGGAGTGGTCGAGCAGTACTTC.

This clone turned up a few times. This chain uses TRBV6-1 with TRBJ2-7, with D perhaps TRBD2 (5 bases). The CDR3 loop spans 14 amino acids. Trimming stripped 5 bases from V and 5 bases from J, with 16 bases between. The germline CDR1 and CDR2 sequences are MNHNS and SASEGT. The CDR3, as DNA: TGTGCCAGCAGTCACACTCTAGCAAAGGACGAGCAGTACTTC. Protein product: CASSHTLAKDEQYF.

The chain uses TRBV11-2 and TRBJ2-7; 10 bases agree with TRBD1. Losses at the gene ends were 3 bases for V and 4 bases for J; bases not matched to a gene: 9. CDR3 length: 16 amino acids. Germline-derived CDR1 and CDR2 are SGHAT and FQNNGV. CDR3 sequence (DNA): TGTGCCAGCAGCTTGGACCGACAGGGGGCTGGGTACGAGCAGTACTTC. The encoded protein is CASSLDRQGAGYEQYF.

The V gene is TRBV11-2, the J gene TRBJ2-3; 7 bases match TRBD2. The V and J ends lost 5 bases and 1 base, in that order; junction bases with no gene match: 18. Per the germline V gene, CDR1 is SGHAT and CDR2 is FQNNGV. This CDR3 spans 19 amino acids. In DNA form, the CDR3 reads TGTGCCAGCAGCCCCCGGGGGGTTAGGGGCAGCAAAGGCACAGATACGCAGTATTTT. As protein: CASSPRGVRGSKGTDTQYF. The full variable domain, completed using reference TRBV11-2 and TRBJ2-3, is EAGVAQSPRYKIIEKRQSVAFWCNPISGHATLYWYQQILGQGPKLLIQFQNNGVVDDSQLPKDRFSAERLKGVDSTLKIQPAKLEDSAVYLCASSPRGVRGSKGTDTQYFGPGTRLTVL.

This clone was recorded once. The chain employs TRBV12-5 and TRBJ2-3; TRBD2 matches at 9 bases. V was pared by 5 bases and J by 2 bases, with 5 bases of the junction left unmatched. This CDR3 contains 15 residues. The germline V gene encodes CDR1 LGHNT and CDR2 FRNRAP. The CDR3 spells CASGHLAGATDTQYF. CDR3 DNA: TGTGCTAGTGGTCATTTAGCGGGAGCCACAGATACGCAGTATTTT.

This clone occurred once. The rearrangement links TRBV7-9 to TRBJ2-3; a possible D gene is TRBD2 (6 bases). Looked up from germline, CDR1 is SEHNR and CDR2 is FQNEAQ (reference sequence). Between the trimmed V and J ends, which lost 5 bases and 0 bases, there was a span of 15 bases. The CDR3 is 16 amino acids. The chain's CDR3 is CASSQRGSGSTDTQYF. CDR3 in DNA: TGTGCCAGCAGCCAAAGAGGAAGCGGGAGCACAGATACGCAGTATTTT.

V gene TRBV29-1 combines with J gene TRBJ2-7, with TRBD1 matching 10 bases. V gave up 4 bases and J gave up 3 bases; unmatched junction bases: 6. From germline, CDR1 is SQVTM and CDR2 ANQGSEA. The length of the CDR3 is 14 residues. CDR3 residues: CSVAVGQGNYEQYF. The CDR3, as DNA: TGCAGCGTTGCGGTGGGACAGGGGAACTACGAGCAGTACTTC.

This rearrangement joins TRBV7-6 to TRBJ1-1, with 8 bases that match TRBD1. Per germline, CDR1 SGHVS and CDR2 FNYEAQ. The length of the CDR3 is 13 residues. V lost 5 bases and J lost 7; bases outside the gene matches: 6. As DNA, the CDR3 is TGTGCCAGCAGCAAGACAGGGGCGGGTGAAGCTTTCTTT. It specifies CASSKTGAGEAFF.

This clone was seen a single time. CDR3: CAISVGLANYEQYF. The CDR3, as DNA: TGTGCCATCAGCGTGGGACTAGCGAACTACGAGCAGTACTTC. The J gene is TRBJ2-7, the V gene TRBV10-3; 10 nucleotides line up with TRBD2. CDR3 length: 14 residues. Trimming cost V 6 bases and J 3 bases; bases outside gene matches: 5. The germline V gene encodes CDR1 ENHRY and CDR2 SYGVKD.

This chain uses TRBV6-6 with TRBJ1-2; D may be TRBD1 (6 bases). V shed 6 bases and J shed 7 bases, with 12 bases lying between them. CDR1 and CDR2 (germline): MNHNY, SVGAGI (reference sequence). The CDR3 covers 12 residues. The CDR3 reads CASSVGGAGYTF. The CDR3 DNA is TGTGCCAGCAGCGTTGGGGGGGCTGGCTACACCTTC.

The chain is built from TRBV5-1 and TRBJ2-1, with D possibly matching TRBD2 (5 bases). V shed 0 bases and J shed 9 bases, with 13 bases lying between them. CDR1 is SGHRS and CDR2 is YFSETQ in the germline V gene. This CDR3 contains 14 residues. The CDR3 loop is CASSLAQVAGEQFF. Written as DNA, the CDR3 is TGCGCCAGCAGCTTGGCCCAAGTGGCGGGTGAGCAGTTCTTC. The full variable domain, in which reference TRBV5-1 and TRBJ2-1 provide the parts outside the CDR3, is KAGVTQTPRYLIKTRGQQVTLSCSPISGHRSVSWYQQTPGQGLQFLFEYFSETQRNKGNFPGRFSGRQFSNSRSEMNVSTLELGDSALYLCASSLAQVAGEQFFGPGTRLTVL.

The chain links TRBV14 to TRBJ2-3, with 11 bases matching TRBD2. The trim removed 1 base at V and 4 bases at J, leaving 4 bases unmatched. Germline V CDR1 and CDR2: SGHDN, FVKESK. The CDR3 contains 16 residues. CDR3 sequence (DNA): TGTGCCAGCAGCCAAGTAGCGGGAGGGCCAGCAGATACGCAGTATTTT. Translated, it gives CASSQVAGGPADTQYF.

V gene TRBV5-6 combines with J gene TRBJ2-3, with 10 bases aligning to TRBD1. CDR1 SGHDT and CDR2 YYEEEE come from the germline V gene. This CDR3 comprises 15 residues. Germline trimming cut 4 bases from V and 4 bases from J; bases unmatched to any gene: 6. The CDR3 DNA reads as TGTGCCAGCAGCCCGGGACAGGGGAGCGCAGATACGCAGTATTTT. As protein: CASSPGQGSADTQYF.

J is TRBJ2-3 and V is TRBV6-5; D remains ambiguous. Trimming removed 10 bases at V and 1 base at J, with 12 bases between. The CDR3 covers 13 residues. Germline values: CDR1 MNHEY, CDR2 SVGAGI. CDR3 nucleotides: TGTGCCACCCGAGGCGACGGCACAGATACGCAGTATTTT. Amino acid sequence: CATRGDGTDTQYF.

The J gene is TRBJ2-2, the V gene TRBV11-3; 7 nucleotides match TRBD1. Trimming removed 8 bases from V and 5 bases from J; junction bases left unmatched: 2. Germline V lookup: CDR1 SGHNT, CDR2 YENEEA. The length of the CDR3 is 12 residues. The CDR3 reads CASGQDTGELFF. CDR3 in DNA: TGTGCCAGCGGACAGGATACCGGGGAGCTGTTTTTT.

A few counts support this clone. The chain employs TRBV11-2 and TRBJ2-3; D gene ambiguous. The CDR3 has 16 residues. V lost 4 bases and J 3 bases, leaving 17 bases between the germline ends. Germline loops: CDR1 SGHAT, CDR2 FQNNGV. CDR3 sequence reads: CASSSRVSVLTDTQYF. The CDR3 nucleotides read TGTGCCAGCAGCTCTCGAGTCAGCGTTTTAACAGATACGCAGTATTTT.

The chain joins TRBV7-8 to TRBJ2-2; the match to TRBD2 covers 9 bases. The CDR3 is 16 residues long. Germline lookup yields CDR1 SGHVS and CDR2 FQNEAQ. After removal of 6 bases from V and 6 bases from J, the junction contained 11 bases not matched to a gene. CDR3 sequence reads: CASRQPLAGGAGELFF. CDR3 nucleotides: TGTGCCAGCAGGCAACCCCTGGCGGGAGGGGCCGGGGAGCTGTTTTTT.

The rearrangement joins TRBV5-1 to TRBJ1-6; 8 bases are shared with TRBD1. This CDR3 has 15 residues. Germline CDR1 reads SGHRS; CDR2 reads YFSETQ. Trimming cost V 5 bases and J 9 bases; bases outside gene matches: 10. CDR3: CASRKDRVGISPLHF. For the CDR3, the DNA is TGCGCCAGCAGAAAGGACAGGGTGGGGATTTCACCCCTCCACTTT.